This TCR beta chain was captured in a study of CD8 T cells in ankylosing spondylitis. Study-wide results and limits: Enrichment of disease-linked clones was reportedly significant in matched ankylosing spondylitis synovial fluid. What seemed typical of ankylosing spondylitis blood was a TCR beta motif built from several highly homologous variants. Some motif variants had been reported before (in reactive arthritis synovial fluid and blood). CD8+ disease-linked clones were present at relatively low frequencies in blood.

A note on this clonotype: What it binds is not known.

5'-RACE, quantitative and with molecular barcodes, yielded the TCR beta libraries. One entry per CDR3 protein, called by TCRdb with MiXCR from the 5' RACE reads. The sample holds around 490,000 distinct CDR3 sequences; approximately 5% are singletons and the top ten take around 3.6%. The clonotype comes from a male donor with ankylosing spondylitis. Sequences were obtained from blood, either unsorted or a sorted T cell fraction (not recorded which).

The CDR3, as DNA: TGCGCCAGCAGCCAAGAATCCAGGAGCTACGAGCAGTACTTC. Its protein product is CASSQESRSYEQYF. The chain has TRBV4-3 and TRBJ2-7; D gene ambiguous. The length of the CDR3 is 14 residues. Germline V gene sequence: CDR1 LGHNA, CDR2 YSLEER. The germline V and J ends were trimmed by 0 bases and 3 bases, with 9 bases remaining between them.